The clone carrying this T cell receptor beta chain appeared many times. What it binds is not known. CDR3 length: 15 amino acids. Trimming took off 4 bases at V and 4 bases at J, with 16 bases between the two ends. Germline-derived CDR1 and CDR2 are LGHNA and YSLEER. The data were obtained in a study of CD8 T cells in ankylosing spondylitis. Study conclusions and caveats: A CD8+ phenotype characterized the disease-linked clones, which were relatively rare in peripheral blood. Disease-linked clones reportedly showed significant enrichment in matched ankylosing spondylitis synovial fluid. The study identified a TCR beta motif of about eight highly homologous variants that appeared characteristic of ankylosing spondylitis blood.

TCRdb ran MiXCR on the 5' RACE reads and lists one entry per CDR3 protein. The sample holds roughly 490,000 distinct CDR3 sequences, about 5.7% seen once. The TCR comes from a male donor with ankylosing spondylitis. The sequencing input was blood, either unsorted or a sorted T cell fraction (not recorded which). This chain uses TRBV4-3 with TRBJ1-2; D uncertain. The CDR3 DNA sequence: TGCGCCAGCAGCCCCCGGCTCGGGGAAGGCTATGGCTACACCTTC. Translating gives CASSPRLGEGYGYTF.